These T cell receptor beta chains were read from a single sample in a study of cytomegalovirus exposure and HLA in healthy donors. TCRdb's copy holds only in-frame clones and misses some; the assay was immunoSEQ multiplex PCR. The table shows some 120,000 clones, with roughly a tenth occurring only once. The sample taken for sequencing was PBMCs. The source is a woman aged 18 to 35 in good health and CMV-seropositive. CDR3s include the opening cysteine and the closing phenylalanine or tryptophan. The D gene is left open where the match is weak. Clone size is stated in some rows and not others, as once, few, many or a class when expanded.

CASSLVRGDDGYTF TGTGCCAGCAGCTTGGTGCGGGGAGATGATGGCTACACCTTC TRBJ1-2 few NA TRBV5-6
CASSPQGLAGGSYNEQFF TGTGCTAGCAGCCCACAGGGACTAGCGGGAGGGTCCTACAATGAGCAGTTCTTC TRBJ2-1 few TRBD2 TRBV7-7
CASSFGQGFTGELFF TGTGCCAGCAGTTTTGGACAGGGTTTCACCGGGGAGCTGTTTTTT TRBJ2-2 NA TRBD1 TRBV28
CASSLDRGGTYGYTF TGTGCCAGCAGCTTAGATCGGGGAGGGACCTATGGCTACACCTTC TRBJ1-2 few NA TRBV11-2
CASSLQGLQPQHF TGTGCCAGCAGTTTACAGGGTTTGCAGCCCCAGCATTTT TRBJ1-5 NA NA TRBV27
CAWQPTRLSNHAFF TGTGCCTGGCAACCAACGCGGCTATCCAATCACGCTTTCTTT TRBJ1-1 NA NA TRBV30
CASSFWASARNEQFF TGTGCCAGCAGCTTCTGGGCTAGCGCAAGAAATGAGCAGTTCTTC TRBJ2-1 NA NA TRBV5-6
CASSRGLSSPYNEQFF TGTGCCAGCAGCCGCGGACTAAGTTCCCCTTACAATGAGCAGTTCTTC TRBJ2-1 NA NA TRBV28
CASGTNADTQYF TGTGCTAGTGGCACTAACGCAGATACGCAGTATTTT TRBJ2-3 few NA TRBV12-5
CASSDTVHEQYF TGCGCCAGCAGTGATACAGTCCACGAGCAGTACTTC TRBJ2-7 few NA TRBV10-2
CASSEQGGQNEQFF TGTGCCAGCAGTGAACAGGGGGGACAGAATGAGCAGTTCTTC TRBJ2-1 NA NA TRBV2
CASSVGTVETQYF TGTGCCAGCAGCGTGGGGACAGTAGAGACCCAGTACTTC TRBJ2-5 few TRBD1 TRBV9
CASSRASDYNEQFF TGTGCCAGCAGCCGCGCTAGCGACTACAATGAGCAGTTCTTC TRBJ2-1 NA NA TRBV6-5